The following is a TCR beta chain sequence with its context. Antigen specificity is unknown. This CDR3 is built from 12 residues. CDR1 and CDR2 from the germline V gene are DFQATT and SNEGSKA (reference sequence). With 2 bases removed from V and 11 bases from J, the gap between germline ends came to 15 bases. The data originate from a study of T-cell memory formation after mild COVID-19. At the level of the study: Clusters were largely donor specific.

Study-wide results and caveats: Second-wave clones reaching peak frequency on day 37 lacked confirmed SARS-CoV-2 specificity. Among CD4+ contracting clones, most were CM and EM, and CD8+ ones EMRA. Pre-infection memory harbored some responding clones, suggesting cross-reactive memory joined.

TCRdb itself ran the 5' RACE reads through MiXCR, one entry per CDR3 protein. The data contain 350,000 or so distinct CDR3 sequences, roughly 13% of them singletons. Sequencing input: PBMCs or a T cell subset sorted from them (not recorded which). This sequence joins TRBV20-1 and TRBJ1-1; D unclear. This receptor was identified in a man aged 18-30 years who had mild COVID-19 (a few samples of this study predate the infection). Cell type and time point are not known. CDR3 amino acids: CSARPERPPAFF. CDR3 nucleotides: TGCAGTGCTAGACCAGAACGTCCCCCTGCTTTCTTT.